Presented here are 21 T cell receptor beta chains from one specimen sequenced in a study of beta chain features in type 1 diabetes. Every bit of the isolated RNA underwent reverse transcription, so sequencing read expressed TCRB transcripts. Sequencing was performed with immunoSEQ multiplex PCR; in TCRdb, only in-frame clones are kept and a portion is missing. The top ten hold under 0.02% of the sample, which has about 360,000 clones, roughly an eighth seen once. The sample consisted of naive CD4+ T cells from blood. The receptor set was obtained from a man younger than 35 in good health.

The rearrangement links TRBV13 to TRBJ2-7; TRBD1 agrees at 10 bases. Germline CDR1 is PRHDT and CDR2 is FYEKMQ (reference sequence). The trim removed 7 bases at V and 7 bases at J, leaving 16 bases unmatched. CDR3 length: 16 residues. The CDR3 here is CASTRTPGTGVSEQYF. In DNA, the CDR3 is TGTGCCAGCACCAGAACCCCCGGGACAGGGGTGAGTGAGCAGTACTTC.

This clone has a handful of counts. The junction differs from germline at one of its ends, possibly a read error. The rearrangement uses TRBV19 and TRBJ1-1, with TRBD1 identical over 11 bases. The CDR3 consists of 14 residues. Germline-derived CDR1 and CDR2 are LNHDA and SQIVND (reference sequence). The CDR3 DNA reads TGTGCCAGTAGCGTCCTAGGGACAGGGGGATCCGTGATCTTT. The encoded protein is CASSVLGTGGSVIF.

V and J are TRBV7-2 and TRBJ1-5; 8 bases map to TRBD1. The CDR3 extends over 16 amino acids. Losses at the gene ends were 1 base for V and 3 bases for J; bases not matched to a gene: 5. CDR1 and CDR2 (germline): SGHTA, FQGNSA. DNA for the CDR3: TGTGCCAGCAGCTTAGGCGGCAGGGGGCCCAATCAGCCCCAGCATTTT. The encoded protein is CASSLGGRGPNQPQHF.

This clone was counted between two and nine times. This chain connects TRBV11-2 to TRBJ2-1, with 7 nucleotides matching TRBD1. The CDR3 is 17 residues long. The germline gives CDR1 SGHAT, CDR2 FQNNGV. V lost 5 bases, J lost 1 base, and 11 bases stayed unmatched. The CDR3 loop reads CASSRTSGGHSYNEQFF. The CDR3 nucleotides read TGTGCCAGCAGCCGAACCTCAGGGGGTCATTCCTACAATGAGCAGTTCTTC.

Many counts were recorded for this clone. This chain links TRBV29-1 with TRBJ1-1; a weak D match, TRBD1 (6 bases). Germline lookup yields CDR1 SQVTM and CDR2 ANQGSEA. Trimming took off 4 bases at V and 1 base at J, with 10 bases between the two ends. The length of the CDR3 is 13 residues. CDR3: CSVVRTANTEAFF. The CDR3 nucleotides read TGCAGCGTTGTAAGGACAGCGAACACTGAAGCTTTCTTT.

Only a few counts were recorded for this clone. The chain links TRBV5-4 to TRBJ2-2, with D maybe TRBD2 (5 bases). V lost 3 bases and J lost 6, with 18 bases in between. Germline CDR1 is SGHNT and CDR2 is YYREEE (reference sequence). The CDR3 has 16 residues. CDR3 sequence reads: CASSSVHTPGAGELFF. In DNA form, the CDR3 reads TGTGCCAGCAGCTCCGTTCACACTCCCGGGGCCGGGGAGCTGTTTTTT.

This rearrangement joins TRBV30 to TRBJ1-1; 10 bases are shared with TRBD1. Losses at the gene ends were 2 bases for V and 7 bases for J; bases not matched to a gene: 7. Germline assignment: CDR1 GTSNPN and CDR2 SVGIG (reference sequence). The CDR3 runs to 14 residues. The CDR3 DNA reads TGTGCCTGGAGTTTGGACAGGGGGAGATATGAAGCTTTCTTT. Amino acid sequence: CAWSLDRGRYEAFF. The variable domain in full, with the rest retrieved from reference TRBV30 and TRBJ1-1, is SQTIHQWPATLVQPVGSPLSLECTVEGTSNPNLYWYRQAAGRGLQLLFYSVGIGQISSEVPQNLSASRPQDRQFILSSKKLLLSDSGFYLCAWSLDRGRYEAFFGQGTRLTVV.

There are a few counts of this clone. Compared with germline, one end of the junction differs, possibly owing to a read error. V and J are TRBV10-3 and TRBJ2-3; 9 bases match TRBD1. CDR3 length: 16 residues. Looked up from germline, CDR1 is ENHRY and CDR2 is SYGVKD. The CDR3 spells CASSYRGQGGRDTQYF. The CDR3 DNA sequence: TGTGCCAGCAGTTACCGGGGACAGGGAGGGAGAGATACGCAGTATTTT.

This clone has a handful of counts. The gene calls are TRBV5-6 and TRBJ2-2; D might be TRBD1 (5 bases). Germline V lookup: CDR1 SGHDT, CDR2 YYEEEE. Deletions cut 0 bases from V and 6 bases from J, with 6 bases between. This CDR3 contains 13 residues. The CDR3 loop is CASSLARAGELFF. CDR3 nucleotides: TGTGCCAGCAGCTTGGCCAGGGCCGGGGAGCTGTTTTTT.

The genes are TRBV11-2 and TRBJ2-2, with TRBD1 as a possible D gene (5 bases). The CDR3 spans 17 residues. From germline, CDR1 is SGHAT and CDR2 FQNNGV. V was shortened by 7 bases and J by 4 bases, with 22 bases between the two germline ends. The chain's CDR3 is CASTRAAGQGPTGELFF. The CDR3 DNA is TGTGCCAGCACTCGCGCCGCAGGGCAAGGGCCCACCGGGGAGCTGTTTTTT.

The rearrangement joins TRBV7-2 to TRBJ2-2; maybe TRBD1 (7 bases). In germline, CDR1 is SGHTA, CDR2 FQGNSA. Trimming pared 5 bases from V and 3 bases from J, leaving 10 bases between. CDR3 length: 14 amino acids. The CDR3 here is CASSLRGDTGELFF. CDR3 bases: TGTGCCAGCAGCCTCAGGGGGGACACCGGGGAGCTGTTTTTT.

The gene calls are TRBV11-2 and TRBJ2-7; 8 positions match TRBD1. The V gene end was trimmed by 1 base and the J gene end by 4 bases; junction bases not matched to a gene: 3. CDR3 length: 14 amino acids. CDR1 is SGHAT and CDR2 is FQNNGV in the germline V gene. Written as DNA, the CDR3 is TGTGCCAGCAGCTTAGCAGGGGGCGGGTACGAGCAGTACTTC. Its translation: CASSLAGGGYEQYF.

This clone was observed a handful of times. The V call is TRBV19, the J call TRBJ2-5; D perhaps matches TRBD1 (5 bases). This CDR3 is 15 amino acids long. V lost 7 bases and J lost 5, with 20 bases in between. Germline V gene sequence: CDR1 LNHDA, CDR2 SQIVND (reference sequence). As DNA, the CDR3 is TGTGCCAGTAAGGCCAGGGCCCGATTTGGGGAGACCCAGTACTTC. It encodes CASKARARFGETQYF.

This clone showed up just a few times. The V call is TRBV5-4, the J call TRBJ2-2; 10 bases line up with TRBD2. Per germline, CDR1 SGHNT and CDR2 YYREEE (reference sequence). The CDR3 consists of 15 residues. With 4 bases clipped from V and 5 bases from J, the junction kept 5 bases outside the gene matches. DNA for the CDR3: TGTGCCAGCAGCGTCCCTAGCGGGAGTACCGGGGAGCTGTTTTTT. Translating it yields CASSVPSGSTGELFF.

This sequence joins TRBV7-3 and TRBJ1-4, with D unclear. The CDR3 is 13 residues long. Germline CDR1 and CDR2: SGHTA and FQGTGA. With 2 bases removed from V and 4 bases from J, the gap between germline ends came to 5 bases. DNA for the CDR3: TGTGCCAGCAGCTTATCCGGTAATGAAAAACTGTTTTTT. Translated, it gives CASSLSGNEKLFF.

This chain links TRBV7-2 with TRBJ2-1; TRBD2 aligns across 7 bases. The CDR3 covers 16 residues. Losses at the gene ends were 1 base for V and 8 bases for J; bases not matched to a gene: 11. Germline CDR1 reads SGHTA; CDR2 reads FQGNSA. The CDR3 spells CASSLGGGPTVYEQFF. The CDR3 DNA reads TGTGCCAGCAGCTTAGGGGGGGGACCCACGGTGTATGAGCAGTTCTTC.

In its sample, this clone was seen a few times. Distinct nucleotide sequences in the sample also encode this CDR3. CDR3 sequence (DNA): TGTGCCAGCAGCTTGGGTGGACTAGCGGAAGAGACCCAGTACTTC. This gives the protein CASSLGGLAEETQYF. J is TRBJ2-5 and V is TRBV5-4, with TRBD2 matching 10 bases. V lost 0 bases and J lost 3; bases outside the gene matches: 2. The CDR3 consists of 15 residues. CDR1 SGHNT and CDR2 YYREEE come from the germline V gene (reference sequence).

The rearrangement uses TRBV4-1 and TRBJ2-7; 9 positions match TRBD1. The CDR3 loop spans 14 amino acids. V shed 5 bases, J shed 6 bases, and the junction held 8 bases outside the gene matches. Germline values: CDR1 MGHRA, CDR2 YSYEKL. The CDR3 region has the DNA TGCGCCAGCAGCATAGGGACAGGGCAATTCGAGCAGTACTTC. It codes for CASSIGTGQFEQYF.

This clone was counted a few times. V is TRBV7-9 and J is TRBJ2-3; TRBD2 might be the D (6 bases). Germline V gene lookup returns CDR1 SEHNR and CDR2 FQNEAQ (reference sequence). The V end was cut by 8 bases, the J end by 1 base, with 16 bases between. This CDR3 comprises 15 residues. In DNA, the CDR3 is TGTGCCAGCCGATTCCGGAGGGCGGGCACAGATACGCAGTATTTT. Its protein product is CASRFRRAGTDTQYF.

The CDR3 DNA reads TGCGCCAGCAGCCAAGATGGAGCTAGGAATGAAAAACTGTTTTTT. Protein sequence: CASSQDGARNEKLFF. The chain uses TRBV4-3 and TRBJ1-4; D ambiguous. From germline, CDR1 is LGHNA and CDR2 YSLEER. Trimming took 0 bases from V and 5 from J, leaving 10 bases between them. This CDR3 spans 15 amino acids.

This clone has just a few counts. The chain has TRBV7-3 and TRBJ2-1, with 10 bases lining up with TRBD2. The CDR3 extends over 15 amino acids. CDR1 is SGHTA and CDR2 is FQGTGA in the germline V gene. V gave up 1 base and J gave up 4 bases; unmatched junction bases: 1. CDR3 amino acids: CASSLNSGRYNEQFF. Here the CDR3 DNA reads TGTGCCAGCAGCTTAAATAGCGGGAGGTACAATGAGCAGTTCTTC.